The clone carrying this T cell receptor (beta chain) was observed a few times. Its matching antigen is unknown. The source of the sample is a study of memory CD4+ T cells and cytomegalovirus serostatus. Study summary: Of the healthy Belgian adults, several were CMV seropositive and approximately 24 seronegative.

Findings and limits, study-wide: Suggested: most of the CMV-linked TCR signature lies in CD4+ memory cells. Median bootstrapped AUC for CMV status was just under 0.97 originally, less than 0.92 US-trained.

TCRdb's table, derived via immunoSEQ multiplex PCR, lists solely in-frame clones and lacks some. The sample includes over 65,000 clones, approximately 80% of them seen just once. Germline CDR1 SGHRS, CDR2 YFSETQ. The CDR3 consists of 16 residues. Trimming took 4 bases from V and 4 from J; bases not matched to a gene: 9. Single viable CD3+CD4+CD8-CD45RO+ cells were sorted as the memory CD4+ T cells. The sample comprised memory CD4+ T cells from blood. The chain recombines TRBV5-1 with TRBJ1-4, with 8 nucleotides matching TRBD1. The clonotype was recovered from an adult in good health and CMV-seronegative. CDR3 sequence: CASSTSGQAGNEKLFF. CDR3 bases: TGCGCCAGCAGCACGTCGGGACAGGCGGGTAATGAAAAACTGTTTTTT.